This entry lists 23 T cell receptor beta chains sequenced from one sample in a study of blood T cell repertoires in COVID-19. This table comes from immunoSEQ multiplex PCR, and its TCRdb copy is limited to in-frame clones, with some not included. Of tens of thousands of clones in the sample, 82% are singletons; the top ten hold roughly 4.2%. Input material: peripheral blood. The receptor source for this set is a woman in her sixties with acute or convalescent COVID-19.

This chain joins TRBV13 and TRBJ2-7; the match to TRBD2 covers 7 bases. CDR3 length equals 14 residues. Looked up from germline, CDR1 is PRHDT and CDR2 is FYEKMQ (reference sequence). J lost 4 bases, V lost 3 bases, and 6 bases had no gene match. For the CDR3, the DNA is TGTGCCAGCAGCTTGCGGGGGTCGCGGTACGAGCAGTACTTC. It is translated as CASSLRGSRYEQYF.

V gene TRBV30 combines with J gene TRBJ1-2; 8 bases are shared with TRBD1. Trimming cost V 3 bases and J 7 bases; bases outside gene matches: 13. Germline assignment: CDR1 GTSNPN and CDR2 SVGIG (reference sequence). The CDR3 has 15 residues. For the CDR3, the DNA is TGTGCCTGGAGGGATACAGGGGGGCCCCAGGGTGGCTACACCTTC. Translating it yields CAWRDTGGPQGGYTF. The full variable domain, rest sourced from reference TRBV30 and TRBJ1-2, is SQTIHQWPATLVQPVGSPLSLECTVEGTSNPNLYWYRQAAGRGLQLLFYSVGIGQISSEVPQNLSASRPQDRQFILSSKKLLLSDSGFYLCAWRDTGGPQGGYTFGSGTRLTVV.

Only a few counts were recorded for this clone. The chain joins TRBV6-5 to TRBJ1-1, with D possibly matching TRBD1 (6 bases). The germline CDR1 and CDR2 sequences are MNHEY and SVGAGI. This CDR3 spans 13 amino acids. The V and J ends lost 0 bases and 11 bases respectively, with 13 bases between them. CDR3 sequence (DNA): TGTGCCAGCAGTTACTCTACAGGGAGTTCGGCTTTCTTT. It is translated as CASSYSTGSSAFF.

This clone appeared a single time. This chain joins TRBV6-5 and TRBJ1-2; 8 nucleotides agree with TRBD1. Germline assignment: CDR1 MNHEY and CDR2 SVGAGI. This CDR3 comprises 12 residues. The ends lost 5 bases at V and 7 bases at J; junction bases unmatched: 3. The CDR3 reads CASSQGAGGYTF. The CDR3 DNA follows: TGTGCCAGCAGTCAGGGGGCGGGTGGCTACACCTTC.

The chain links TRBV28 to TRBJ2-7; 10 positions match TRBD1. CDR3 length equals 14 residues. Germline CDR1 and CDR2: MDHEN and SYDVKM. The junction had 2 bases not matched to a gene; V was cut back by 2 bases and J by 4 bases. CDR3 coding DNA: TGTGCCAGCAGTTTAAGGACAGGGGGATACGAGCAGTACTTC. Its translation: CASSLRTGGYEQYF. The full variable domain, in which reference TRBV28 and TRBJ2-7 provide the parts outside the CDR3, is DVKVTQSSRYLVKRTGEKVFLECVQDMDHENMFWYRQDPGLGLRLIYFSYDVKMKEKGDIPEGYSVSREKKERFSLILESASTNQTSMYLCASSLRTGGYEQYFGPGTRLTVT.

The CDR3 protein is CASTLTGTHEQYF. In DNA form, the CDR3 reads TGTGCCAGCACTCTAACAGGGACCCACGAGCAGTACTTC. The V call is TRBV7-9, the J call TRBJ2-7, with D possibly being TRBD1 (6 bases). The CDR3 runs 13 residues. CDR1 and CDR2 (germline): SEHNR, FQNEAQ (reference sequence). Trimming pared 7 bases from V and 5 bases from J, leaving 15 bases between.

V gene TRBV16 combines with J gene TRBJ1-2, with a tentative D call TRBD1 (5 bases). Trimming stripped 4 bases from V and 4 bases from J, with 22 bases between. This CDR3 contains 17 residues. Germline values: CDR1 KGHSY, CDR2 FQNENV. In DNA form, the CDR3 reads TGTGCCAGCAGCCGTCCAGGGACTCAAAGCGTGGTCTATGGCTACACCTTC. Residues: CASSRPGTQSVVYGYTF.

V usage is TRBV9 and J usage is TRBJ2-7; unclear D gene. The CDR3 runs 13 residues. Trimming pared 1 base from V and 5 bases from J, leaving 10 bases between. CDR1 is SGDLS and CDR2 is YYNGEE in the germline V gene. CDR3 bases: TGTGCCAGCAGCGTAACCCCCCGGGACGAGCAGTACTTC. It codes for CASSVTPRDEQYF.

V gene TRBV30 combines with J gene TRBJ2-7, with 7 bases aligning to TRBD1. The CDR3 extends over 14 amino acids. Germline CDR1 is GTSNPN and CDR2 is SVGIG (reference sequence). V dropped 3 bases and J dropped 2; count of bases not matched to a gene: 7. The CDR3: CAWRIRDSPYEQYF. The DNA for the CDR3 is TGTGCCTGGAGGATCCGGGACAGCCCCTACGAGCAGTACTTC.

The rearrangement joins TRBV12-3 or TRBV12-4 to TRBJ1-1; no firm D call. V dropped 6 bases and J dropped 5 bases, with 7 bases sitting between them. The CDR3 sequence is 11 residues long. This CDR3 is CASSLRTEAFF. CDR3 bases: TGTGCCAGCAGCCTACGGACTGAAGCTTTCTTT.

J is TRBJ2-4 and V is TRBV18; tentatively, D is TRBD1 (5 bases). Per the germline V gene, CDR1 is KGHSH and CDR2 is LQKENI. The V gene lost 2 bases and the J gene lost 0 bases, with 5 bases spanning the gap. The CDR3 is 14 residues long. The CDR3 region is CASSPGAAKNIQYF. The CDR3 bases are TGTGCCAGCTCACCAGGGGCAGCCAAAAACATTCAGTACTTC.

This clone was seen a handful of times. This rearrangement joins TRBV29-1 to TRBJ1-5; D not certain. Germline values: CDR1 SQVTM, CDR2 ANQGSEA. This CDR3 spans 13 amino acids. Trimming pared 7 bases from V and 2 bases from J, leaving 12 bases between. As DNA, the CDR3 is TGCAGCGCCGCGTTGGGAGGCAATCAGCCCCAGCATTTT. Protein sequence: CSAALGGNQPQHF.

The chain links TRBV3-1 (or the pseudogene TRBV3-2) to TRBJ1-3; TRBD1 matches at 8 bases. CDR1 is LGHDT and CDR2 is YNNKEL in the germline V gene (reference sequence). The CDR3 runs 15 residues. V shed 4 bases, J shed 2 bases, and the junction held 4 bases outside the gene matches. The CDR3 DNA is TGTGCCAGCAGCCGAGGACAGGGAGCTGGAAACACCATATATTTT. Translated, it gives CASSRGQGAGNTIYF.

The rearrangement joins TRBV18 to TRBJ2-1; 8 bases match TRBD2. The CDR3 runs 16 residues. Per the germline V gene, CDR1 is KGHSH and CDR2 is LQKENI. Losses at the gene ends were 3 bases for V and 7 bases for J; bases not matched to a gene: 11. CDR3 nucleotides: TGTGCCAGCTCACCTCCGGGGGTAGCGGGATGGAATGAGCAGTTCTTC. As protein: CASSPPGVAGWNEQFF.

The chain joins TRBV5-6 to TRBJ1-4; possible D gene TRBD1, 6 bases. CDR3 length equals 13 residues. The germline V gene has CDR1 SGHDT and CDR2 YYEEEE. Between the trimmed V and J ends, which lost 4 bases and 4 bases, there was a span of 8 bases. The chain's CDR3 is CASSLDSNEKLFF. In nucleotides, the CDR3 is TGTGCCAGCAGCCTGGACAGTAATGAAAAACTGTTTTTT.

J is TRBJ2-7 and V is TRBV6-5, with TRBD2 as a possible D gene (6 bases). Germline V gene data show CDR1 as MNHEY and CDR2 as SVGAGI. The V gene lost 10 bases and the J gene lost 4 bases, with 20 bases spanning the gap. CDR3 length: 14 residues. Here the CDR3 DNA reads TGTGCCACTTGGGGACTTTTCGGCGAATACGAGCAGTACTTC. It specifies CATWGLFGEYEQYF.

V is TRBV9 and J is TRBJ1-2, with 10 nucleotides matching TRBD1. CDR1 and CDR2 from the germline V gene are SGDLS and YYNGEE. With V trimmed by 2 bases and J by 8 bases, 12 bases remained unmatched. The CDR3 runs to 16 residues. The CDR3 DNA reads as TGTGCCAGCAGCGTCTCGTCCCGGACAGGGGGATCCGGCTACACCTTC. The encoded protein is CASSVSSRTGGSGYTF.

The chain combines TRBV5-1 with TRBJ2-3; D is possibly TRBD2 (6 bases). The germline V and J ends were trimmed by 4 bases and 4 bases, with 10 bases remaining between them. The germline CDR1 and CDR2 sequences are SGHRS and YFSETQ. CDR3 length: 13 amino acids. CDR3 loop: CASSRGDSDTQYF. The CDR3 region has the DNA TGCGCCAGCAGCCGTGGGGACTCAGATACGCAGTATTTT.

This rearrangement joins TRBV30 to TRBJ1-2; TRBD1 is a possible D gene (6 bases). This CDR3 region has 17 residues. The germline V gene encodes CDR1 GTSNPN and CDR2 SVGIG (reference sequence). V was shortened by 6 bases and J by 0 bases, with 23 bases between the two germline ends. DNA for the CDR3: TGTGCCTGCCCCCTAACAGGGCCGCGAGCGGCTAACTATGGCTACACCTTC. Its translation is CACPLTGPRAANYGYTF.

This clone was seen a handful of times. The V and J genes are TRBV12-3 or TRBV12-4 and TRBJ2-1; D not certain. V lost 3 bases to trimming and J lost 4 bases, with 7 bases between them. The CDR3 covers 13 residues. The CDR3 DNA follows: TGTGCCAGCAGTTTCAACAGTTACAATGAGCAGTTCTTC. Its protein product is CASSFNSYNEQFF.

This clone has more than one count but fewer than ten. V and J are TRBV7-3 and TRBJ2-3, with 8 bases that match TRBD1. The germline V gene has CDR1 SGHTA and CDR2 FQGTGA. The CDR3 is 15 residues long. The V and J ends lost 2 bases and 2 bases, in that order; junction bases with no gene match: 3. In DNA form, the CDR3 reads TGTGCCAGCAGCTTACGGGGACAGGTCACAGATACGCAGTATTTT. Translated, it gives CASSLRGQVTDTQYF.

This chain uses TRBV4-1 with TRBJ1-6; 8 positions match TRBD1. This CDR3 contains 16 residues. The germline V gene encodes CDR1 MGHRA and CDR2 YSYEKL. The V gene end was trimmed by 3 bases and the J gene end by 7 bases; junction bases not matched to a gene: 8. The CDR3 spells CASSQPGQGRNSPLHF. CDR3 in DNA: TGCGCCAGCAGCCAGCCAGGACAGGGAAGAAATTCACCCCTCCACTTT.

The V and J genes are TRBV18 and TRBJ2-5; D is ambiguous. Germline V gene data show CDR1 as KGHSH and CDR2 as LQKENI. With 3 bases removed from V and 5 bases from J, the gap between germline ends came to 16 bases. The CDR3 loop spans 15 amino acids. In DNA form, the CDR3 reads TGTGCCAGCTCACCCGTCGGTTCTGCGAGGGAGACCCAGTACTTC. This encodes CASSPVGSARETQYF.